The 23 T cell receptor beta chains below were found in one sample sequenced in a study of blood T cell repertoires in COVID-19. The repertoire was sequenced with immunoSEQ multiplex PCR; TCRdb's copy has only in-frame clones and lacks some. The sample consists of 150,000 to 200,000 clones, around 81% of them appearing once. The sequenced material came from peripheral blood. The source is a man in his fifties or sixties with active or convalescent COVID-19.

CDR3: CASTWDRNTEAFF. Written as DNA, the CDR3 is TGTGCCAGCACCTGGGACAGGAACACTGAAGCTTTCTTT. The rearrangement joins TRBV6-5 to TRBJ1-1; TRBD1 matches 7 bases. The germline V gene has CDR1 MNHEY and CDR2 SVGAGI. The CDR3 length is 13 residues. Trimming took 7 bases from V and 1 from J; bases not matched to a gene: 3.

The chain carries TRBV2 and TRBJ1-4, with D unresolved. V lost 11 bases and J 3 bases, leaving 13 bases between the germline ends. Germline CDR1 reads SNHLY; CDR2 reads FYNNEI. This CDR3 is built from 13 residues. CDR3 in amino acids: CAGGRVANEKLFF. Here the CDR3 DNA reads TGTGCCGGAGGGAGGGTGGCTAATGAAAAACTGTTTTTT.

The count of this clone is one. V gene TRBV5-6 combines with J gene TRBJ2-1; 13 bases map to TRBD2. After removal of 3 bases from V and 5 bases from J, the junction contained 5 bases not matched to a gene. This CDR3 has 16 amino acids. CDR1 SGHDT and CDR2 YYEEEE come from the germline V gene. CDR3: CASSYRTSGRNNEQFF. CDR3 coding DNA: TGTGCCAGCAGCTACCGGACTAGCGGGAGAAACAATGAGCAGTTCTTC.

CDR3 protein: CASSEHLPGGPVDTQYF. The CDR3 nucleotides are TGTGCCAGCAGTGAACACTTACCGGGAGGGCCCGTAGATACGCAGTATTTT. The chain joins TRBV6-1 to TRBJ2-3, with TRBD2 matching over 8 bases. J lost 5 bases, V lost 2 bases, and 12 bases had no gene match. Germline CDR1 and CDR2: MNHNS and SASEGT. The CDR3 sequence is 17 residues long.

This clone was observed a few times. V gene TRBV19 combines with J gene TRBJ1-5, with TRBD1 identical over 7 bases. This CDR3 is 16 amino acids long. Germline V gene sequence: CDR1 LNHDA, CDR2 SQIVND (reference sequence). V lost 5 bases to trimming and J lost 3 bases; unmatched junction nucleotides: 10. The CDR3 protein is CASSAGTEIYNQPQHF. CDR3 bases: TGTGCCAGTAGTGCTGGGACAGAGATTTACAATCAGCCCCAGCATTTT.

The rearrangement joins TRBV24-1 to TRBJ1-5; D not resolved. Trimming shortened V by 4 bases and J by 2 bases, and 8 bases separated the two germline ends. The CDR3 loop spans 14 amino acids. Germline CDR1 and CDR2: KGHDR and SFDVKD. The CDR3 nucleotides read TGTGCCACCAGTGACTCACAGCGCAATCAGCCCCAGCATTTT. Translated, it gives CATSDSQRNQPQHF.

V gene TRBV3-1 (or the pseudogene TRBV3-2) combines with J gene TRBJ1-2, with a tentative D call TRBD1 (5 bases). V gave up 2 bases and J gave up 8 bases, with 21 bases separating them. Germline V gives CDR1 LGHDT, CDR2 YNNKEL (reference sequence). This CDR3 has 16 amino acids. For the CDR3, the DNA is TGTGCCAGCAGCCAAACTCAGGGAATACGCCCCCACGGCTACACCTTC. Encoded protein: CASSQTQGIRPHGYTF.

The chain links TRBV2 to TRBJ1-1, with a tentative D call TRBD1 (6 bases). The CDR3 has 13 residues. Trimming shortened V by 8 bases and J by 1 base, and 11 bases separated the two germline ends. CDR1 is SNHLY, CDR2 FYNNEI, per germline. DNA of the CDR3: TGTGCCAGCGGGGGACAACAGAACACTGAAGCTTTCTTT. It specifies CASGGQQNTEAFF. Drawing the rest from reference TRBV2 and TRBJ1-1, the complete variable domain is EPEVTQTPSHQVTQMGQEVILRCVPISNHLYFYWYRQILGQKVEFLVSFYNNEISEKSEIFDDQFSVERPDGSNFTLKIRSTKLEDSAMYFCASGGQQNTEAFFGQGTRLTVV.

This chain uses TRBV19 with TRBJ2-3, with D perhaps matching TRBD2 (5 bases). The CDR3 covers 15 residues. V was clipped by 2 bases and J by 2 bases, with 11 bases between them. Germline assignment: CDR1 LNHDA and CDR2 SQIVND (reference sequence). The CDR3 is CASSINLLATDTQYF. In DNA, the CDR3 is TGTGCCAGTAGTATAAATCTCCTAGCCACAGATACGCAGTATTTT.

The chain links TRBV10-1 to TRBJ2-1; 8 bases agree with TRBD1. The CDR3 is made up of 13 amino acids. CDR1 is WNHNN and CDR2 is SYGVQD in the germline V gene (reference sequence). The V and J ends lost 4 bases and 10 bases, in that order; junction bases with no gene match: 6. The CDR3 sequence: CASSADRGREQFF. CDR3 coding DNA: TGCGCCAGCAGTGCAGACAGGGGCCGGGAGCAGTTCTTC.

The chain links TRBV6-5 to TRBJ2-4; TRBD2 agrees at 8 bases. Trimming took 8 bases from V and 5 from J; bases not matched to a gene: 5. The CDR3 totals 13 residues. Germline values: CDR1 MNHEY, CDR2 SVGAGI. This CDR3 is CASRTSGENIQYF. Here the CDR3 DNA reads TGTGCCAGCCGAACTAGCGGTGAAAACATTCAGTACTTC.

The chain carries TRBV3-1 (or the pseudogene TRBV3-2) and TRBJ1-1; TRBD1 might be the D (6 bases). The CDR3 consists of 16 residues. Per the germline V gene, CDR1 is LGHDT and CDR2 is YNNKEL (reference sequence). V lost 2 bases and J lost 1, with 14 bases in between. The CDR3 region has the DNA TGTGCCAGCAGCCAACTAGGGACACTCAGGAACACTGAAGCTTTCTTT. Translated: CASSQLGTLRNTEAFF.

Only one count was recorded for this clone. This chain connects TRBV28 to TRBJ1-2, with TRBD1 matching 9 bases. The CDR3 contains 15 residues. Losses at the gene ends were 3 bases for V and 4 bases for J; bases not matched to a gene: 6. Germline V lookup: CDR1 MDHEN, CDR2 SYDVKM. The CDR3 nucleotides read TGTGCCAGCAGTTTCATGACAGGGGGTGCCTATGGCTACACCTTC. It specifies CASSFMTGGAYGYTF.

The chain links TRBV20-1 to TRBJ2-4; D unclear. Trimming took 4 bases from V and 0 from J, leaving 10 bases between them. The CDR3 is made up of 14 amino acids. Germline values: CDR1 DFQATT, CDR2 SNEGSKA (reference sequence). The DNA of the CDR3 is TGCAGTGCTACTGAACAGTTAGCCAAAAACATTCAGTACTTC. It specifies CSATEQLAKNIQYF.

V is TRBV7-2 and J is TRBJ2-7, with D possibly matching TRBD2 (6 bases). V was pared by 8 bases and J by 4 bases, with 15 bases between. Germline values: CDR1 SGHTA, CDR2 FQGNSA. The CDR3 extends over 13 amino acids. Here the CDR3 reads CASGRDAGYEQYF. In DNA form, the CDR3 reads TGTGCCAGCGGGAGAGACGCGGGGTACGAGCAGTACTTC.

This chain links TRBV19 with TRBJ1-3, with 7 bases aligning to TRBD1. This CDR3 has 17 residues. J was trimmed by 0 bases and V by 2 bases; bases with no gene match: 7. Germline V gene sequence: CDR1 LNHDA, CDR2 SQIVND (reference sequence). The CDR3 here is CASSITGQPYSGNTIYF. The CDR3 DNA follows: TGTGCCAGTAGTATAACGGGACAGCCTTACTCTGGAAACACCATATATTTT.

The chain uses TRBV5-1 and TRBJ1-5; 12 nucleotides match TRBD1. V lost 4 bases to trimming and J lost 5 bases; unmatched junction nucleotides: 4. CDR1 SGHRS and CDR2 YFSETQ come from the germline V gene. CDR3 size: 15 residues. CDR3: CASSEGTGGYQPQHF. DNA for the CDR3: TGCGCCAGCAGCGAAGGGACAGGGGGCTATCAGCCCCAGCATTTT.

This clone occurred a few times. The gene calls are TRBV28 and TRBJ2-5; 10 bases map to TRBD2. The germline CDR1 and CDR2 sequences are MDHEN and SYDVKM. The CDR3 covers 14 residues. V trimming: 3 bases; J trimming: 5 bases; junction bases outside the gene matches: 3. The DNA for the CDR3 is TGTGCCAGCAGTTTCCTAGCGGGAGAGGAGACCCAGTACTTC. Its protein product is CASSFLAGEETQYF.

The J gene is TRBJ2-7, the V gene TRBV28; 9 bases align to TRBD1. The CDR3 sequence is 15 residues long. Germline values: CDR1 MDHEN, CDR2 SYDVKM. Germline trimming cut 6 bases from V and 1 base from J; bases unmatched to any gene: 7. The CDR3 spells CASSSVGQGSYEQYF. In DNA, the CDR3 is TGTGCCAGCAGCTCGGTGGGACAGGGATCCTACGAGCAGTACTTC.

The chain joins TRBV7-3 to TRBJ2-1; 11 nucleotides line up with TRBD2. Germline loops: CDR1 SGHTA, CDR2 FQGTGA. The V segment lost 5 bases and the J segment 7 bases; nucleotides outside the gene matches: 10. The CDR3 extends over 16 amino acids. CDR3 loop: CASSPGTSGWINEQFF. The CDR3 DNA follows: TGTGCCAGCAGCCCCGGGACTAGCGGTTGGATTAATGAGCAGTTCTTC.

The V call is TRBV5-1, the J call TRBJ2-6; 10 bases fit TRBD1. V dropped 1 base and J dropped 0; count of bases not matched to a gene: 1. The CDR3 length is 17 residues. Germline assignment: CDR1 SGHRS and CDR2 YFSETQ. CDR3 in amino acids: CASSLRDRGSGANVLTF. As DNA, the CDR3 is TGCGCCAGCAGCTTGAGGGACAGGGGCTCTGGGGCCAACGTCCTGACTTTC. The whole variable domain, filled in from reference TRBV5-1 and TRBJ2-6, reads KAGVTQTPRYLIKTRGQQVTLSCSPISGHRSVSWYQQTPGQGLQFLFEYFSETQRNKGNFPGRFSGRQFSNSRSEMNVSTLELGDSALYLCASSLRDRGSGANVLTFGAGSRLTVL.

This chain uses TRBV4-1 with TRBJ1-2, with 10 bases identical to TRBD1. The CDR3 runs to 15 residues. Germline trimming cut 3 bases from V and 1 base from J; bases unmatched to any gene: 2. CDR1 is MGHRA and CDR2 is YSYEKL in the germline V gene. The chain's CDR3 is CASSQTGGFNYGYTF. CDR3 DNA sequence: TGCGCCAGCAGCCAGACAGGGGGCTTTAACTATGGCTACACCTTC.

The chain carries TRBV6-5 and TRBJ2-1, with 10 nucleotides matching TRBD1. The germline V gene has CDR1 MNHEY and CDR2 SVGAGI. This CDR3 comprises 15 residues. V shed 2 bases, J shed 10 bases, and the junction held 8 bases outside the gene matches. The CDR3 reads CASSYGQGGAREQFF. CDR3 in DNA: TGTGCCAGCAGTTACGGACAGGGGGGAGCTCGCGAGCAGTTCTTC.